Listed here are 30 T cell receptor beta chains from one sample, sequenced in a study of Graves' ophthalmopathy and Graves' hyperthyroidism. Amplification of the TCR beta CDR3 regions used RNA transcripts (as template). An opening RT-PCR round employed HTBI primers and preceded a second-round multiplex PCR. TCRdb re-called the multiplex PCR reads with MiXCR, one entry per CDR3 protein. The sample gives around 340,000 distinct CDR3 sequences, around a sixth of which show up once; 12% is in the top ten. The sample consisted of peripheral blood. All receptors derive from an adult man with Graves' ophthalmopathy.

This clonotype was observed many times. The chain joins TRBV12-3 or TRBV12-4 to TRBJ2-7, with 7 bases fitting TRBD1. The CDR3 is 15 amino acids. V shed 1 base, J shed 2 bases, and the junction held 5 bases outside the gene matches. DNA for the CDR3: TGTGCCAGCAGTTTAGGGACAGGCACTACCTACGAGCAGTACTTC. Translating gives CASSLGTGTTYEQYF.

This clonotype was seen repeatedly, ten times or more. The CDR3 protein is CASSLGTGMNTEAFF. In DNA, the CDR3 is TGTGCCAGCAGTTTAGGGACAGGGATGAACACTGAAGCTTTCTTT. This sequence joins TRBV6-5 and TRBJ1-1; TRBD1 agrees at 9 bases. Germline V lookup: CDR1 MNHEY, CDR2 SVGAGI. V trimming: 4 bases; J trimming: 0 bases; junction bases outside the gene matches: 3. The CDR3 is 15 residues long.

In this sample, this clonotype turned up many times. The chain uses TRBV30 and TRBJ1-2; unclear D gene. V lost 5 bases and J lost 0, with 7 bases in between. The CDR3 contains 12 residues. Germline values: CDR1 GTSNPN, CDR2 SVGIG (reference sequence). CDR3 coding DNA: TGTGCCTGGGGAGCAGCTAACTATGGCTACACCTTC. This codes for CAWGAANYGYTF.

This clonotype was seen many times. The chain combines TRBV3-1 with TRBJ1-6; 7 bases align to TRBD1. Per germline, CDR1 LGHDT and CDR2 YNNKEL (reference sequence). CDR3 length: 13 residues. The V and J ends lost 5 bases and 5 bases, in that order; junction bases with no gene match: 0. The CDR3 nucleotides read TGTGCCAGCAGCGACAGGGATAATTCACCCCTCCACTTT. Translating it yields CASSDRDNSPLHF.

The sample holds many counts of this clonotype. The V and J genes are TRBV2 and TRBJ2-5, with unresolved D. This CDR3 region has 11 residues. V dropped 7 bases and J dropped 2 bases, with 5 bases sitting between them. Germline-derived CDR1 and CDR2 are SNHLY and FYNNEI. CDR3 loop: CASKIQETQYF. The DNA of the CDR3 is TGTGCCAGCAAGATTCAAGAGACCCAGTACTTC.

This clonotype has more than one count but fewer than ten. One base away lies a much larger clone, so this may be a sequencing read error. The genes are TRBV6-2 or TRBV6-3 and TRBJ2-2, with D possibly called TRBD1 or TRBD2 (5 bases each). V was cut by 10 bases and J by 1 base, with 19 bases left in between. The CDR3 totals 16 residues. The germline gives CDR1 MNHEY, CDR2 SVGEGT. The CDR3 DNA is TGTGCCACCAGCCCCACCGGGACCATGAACACCGGGGAGCTGTTTTTT. Translating gives CATSPTGTMNTGELFF.

In this sample, this clonotype turned up many times. The chain employs TRBV5-4 and TRBJ1-2, with TRBD1 matching over 10 bases. The CDR3 runs 17 residues. V dropped 4 bases and J dropped 5; count of bases not matched to a gene: 14. Germline CDR1 reads SGHNT; CDR2 reads YYREEE (reference sequence). CDR3 sequence (DNA): TGTGCCAGCAGCGCTGACAGGGGGCGCCCCGTTGGATATGGCTACACCTTC. It is translated as CASSADRGRPVGYGYTF.

In its sample, this clonotype was seen a few times. The chain recombines TRBV30 with TRBJ2-5; TRBD2 matches 10 bases. The CDR3 runs 14 residues. The germline gives CDR1 GTSNPN, CDR2 SVGIG (reference sequence). The V gene end was trimmed by 2 bases and the J gene end by 5 bases; junction bases not matched to a gene: 5. The CDR3 DNA reads TGTGCCTGGAGTCACGCAGCGGGAGGGGAGACCCAGTACTTC. Protein: CAWSHAAGGETQYF.

Comment on this clonotype: Since a much larger clone is just one base distant, this may be a read error. Here the CDR3 DNA reads TGCGCCGGCAGCTTGGACTGGAACAAGACCCAGTACTTC. It yields the protein CAGSLDWNKTQYF. J is TRBJ2-5 and V is TRBV5-1, with a tentative D call TRBD2 (5 bases). Germline assignment: CDR1 SGHRS and CDR2 YFSETQ. The CDR3 runs 13 residues.

This chain links TRBV4-1 with TRBJ2-7, with 14 nucleotides matching TRBD2. After removal of 2 bases from V and 3 bases from J, the junction contained 6 bases not matched to a gene. The germline gives CDR1 MGHRA, CDR2 YSYEKL. There are 17 residues in the CDR3. CDR3 amino acids: CASSQSTSGGGIYEQYF. CDR3 nucleotide sequence: TGCGCCAGCAGCCAATCGACTAGCGGGGGGGGCATCTACGAGCAGTACTTC.

This clonotype showed up many times. The rearrangement links TRBV30 to TRBJ1-1; D ambiguous. Trimming left V 2 bases short and J 10 bases short, with 11 bases between. The CDR3 is 11 amino acids. Germline V gene data show CDR1 as GTSNPN and CDR2 as SVGIG (reference sequence). CDR3 amino acids: CAWSRPRGAFF. For the CDR3, the DNA is TGTGCCTGGAGTCGACCCCGGGGAGCTTTCTTT.

This clonotype was counted ten times or more. V gene TRBV6-1 combines with J gene TRBJ2-4, with 8 bases that match TRBD1. Trimming at V came to 1 base and at J to 1 base, leaving 3 bases not matched to a gene. This CDR3 is 16 amino acids long. Germline V gene lookup returns CDR1 MNHNS and CDR2 SASEGT. CDR3 amino acids: CASSEGWTGAKNIQYF. The CDR3 DNA reads TGTGCCAGCAGTGAAGGATGGACAGGGGCCAAAAACATTCAGTACTTC.

This clonotype was recorded many times. CDR3 region: CATSSGHEQYF. CDR3 sequence (DNA): TGTGCCACCAGTTCAGGCCACGAGCAGTACTTC. The chain combines TRBV24-1 with TRBJ2-7; unclear D gene. The CDR3 length is 11 residues. The V and J ends lost 6 bases and 5 bases respectively, with 7 bases between them. Germline CDR1 reads KGHDR; CDR2 reads SFDVKD.

This clonotype was picked up many times. This chain's CDR3 is CASSLTRGSSSYEQYF. Written as DNA, the CDR3 is TGTGCCAGCAGCCTTACCCGGGGTTCTAGCTCCTACGAGCAGTACTTC. The chain is built from TRBV27 and TRBJ2-7; D might be TRBD2 (5 bases). V lost 6 bases and J 0 bases, leaving 18 bases between the germline ends. The CDR3 contains 16 residues. Looked up from germline, CDR1 is MNHEY and CDR2 is SMNVEV (reference sequence).

This clonotype was detected many times. The rearrangement links TRBV27 to TRBJ2-7, with 7 bases fitting TRBD1. Germline trimming cut 4 bases from V and 0 bases from J; bases unmatched to any gene: 6. From germline, CDR1 is MNHEY and CDR2 SMNVEV (reference sequence). This CDR3 spans 15 amino acids. CDR3 in DNA: TGTGCCAGCAGTTCATACAGGGGTAACTCCTACGAGCAGTACTTC. It specifies CASSSYRGNSYEQYF.

There are many counts of this clonotype. The chain links TRBV4-3 to TRBJ2-7, with D unclear. V gave up 1 base and J gave up 0 bases, with 13 bases separating them. Per the germline V gene, CDR1 is LGHNA and CDR2 is YSLEER. CDR3 length: 16 residues. CDR3 amino acids: CASSQVSGVSSYEQYF. CDR3 in DNA: TGCGCCAGCAGCCAAGTGAGTGGGGTTAGCTCCTACGAGCAGTACTTC.

The rearrangement uses TRBV24-1 and TRBJ1-2; 7 bases agree with TRBD1. CDR1 and CDR2 from the germline V gene are KGHDR and SFDVKD. J gave up 2 bases and V 9 bases, and 11 bases lay outside the gene matches. The CDR3 contains 15 residues. In DNA form, the CDR3 reads TGTGCCACCTGGGGACAGACCGAAGAAAACTATGGCTACACCTTC. Amino acid sequence: CATWGQTEENYGYTF.

This clonotype showed up many times. The V gene is TRBV5-1, the J gene TRBJ2-2, with D hard to call. The germline V gene encodes CDR1 SGHRS and CDR2 YFSETQ. V lost 2 bases and J lost 0, with 5 bases in between. The length of the CDR3 is 14 residues. This CDR3 is CASSFEANTGELFF. The CDR3 DNA is TGCGCCAGCAGCTTCGAGGCGAACACCGGGGAGCTGTTTTTT.

This clonotype was seen many times. The chain links TRBV6-2 or TRBV6-3 to TRBJ1-1; the D gene is possibly TRBD1 (6 bases). With 5 bases removed from V and 1 base from J, the gap between germline ends came to 11 bases. This CDR3 is built from 14 residues. Germline V lookup: CDR1 MNHEY, CDR2 SVGEGT. CDR3 residues: CASSRGGANTEAFF. As DNA, the CDR3 is TGTGCCAGCAGTCGGGGGGGCGCGAACACTGAAGCTTTCTTT.

Many counts were recorded for this clonotype. The chain combines TRBV7-8 with TRBJ2-7, with 11 bases fitting TRBD1. The V and J ends lost 1 base and 6 bases, in that order; junction bases with no gene match: 8. The germline V gene encodes CDR1 SGHVS and CDR2 FQNEAQ. The CDR3 extends over 16 amino acids. This CDR3 reads CASSLGADRGLREQYF. In DNA, the CDR3 is TGTGCCAGCAGCTTAGGTGCGGACAGGGGGCTGCGCGAGCAGTACTTC.

V gene TRBV10-3 combines with J gene TRBJ2-6, with D hard to call. The CDR3 has 16 amino acids. V lost 3 bases, J lost 1 base, and 10 bases lay in between. Germline V lookup: CDR1 ENHRY, CDR2 SYGVKD. CDR3 protein: CAISDWSDSGANVLTF. CDR3 sequence (DNA): TGTGCCATCAGTGATTGGTCGGATTCTGGGGCCAACGTCCTGACTTTC.

The table lists this clonotype with many counts. In nucleotides, the CDR3 is TGTGCCAGTAGTCCTAGGACCTCCCGAGCCCAGTACTTC. This sequence encodes CASSPRTSRAQYF. This rearrangement joins TRBV19 to TRBJ2-5; D is unresolved. The CDR3 has 13 amino acids. V lost 5 bases to trimming and J lost 9 bases, with 16 bases between them. The germline V gene has CDR1 LNHDA and CDR2 SQIVND (reference sequence).

There are a few counts of this clonotype. The rearrangement links TRBV4-1 to TRBJ1-2; D unclear. CDR3 length: 15 residues. CDR1 is MGHRA and CDR2 is YSYEKL in the germline V gene. Trimming shortened V by 4 bases and J by 1 base, and 13 bases separated the two germline ends. CDR3 in DNA: TGCGCCAGCAGCCTTATTGTGACTGTTAACTATGGCTACACCTTC. Protein product: CASSLIVTVNYGYTF.

The V gene is TRBV4-1, the J gene TRBJ1-1; D ambiguous. V was pared by 1 base and J by 2 bases, with 17 bases between. The length of the CDR3 is 17 residues. The germline gives CDR1 MGHRA, CDR2 YSYEKL. The CDR3 DNA is TGCGCCAGCAGCCAAGTTCTCGATGGTCCAGCCAACACTGAAGCTTTCTTT. This encodes CASSQVLDGPANTEAFF.

The chain combines TRBV18 with TRBJ2-5; D gene unclear. Trimming took off 2 bases at V and 4 bases at J, with 14 bases between the two ends. This CDR3 has 15 residues. The germline gives CDR1 KGHSH, CDR2 LQKENI. The CDR3 region is CASSPLFKKTETQYF. Here the CDR3 DNA reads TGTGCCAGCTCACCATTGTTCAAGAAGACAGAGACCCAGTACTTC.

This clonotype appeared many times. The rearrangement links TRBV10-3 to TRBJ2-2; D may be TRBD1 (6 bases). Germline values: CDR1 ENHRY, CDR2 SYGVKD. This CDR3 comprises 15 residues. V lost 3 bases, J lost 1 base, and 9 bases lay in between. The CDR3 is CAISEGTLNTGELFF. CDR3 in DNA: TGTGCCATCAGTGAAGGGACACTGAACACCGGGGAGCTGTTTTTT.

This clonotype was recorded many times. The chain carries TRBV6-2 or TRBV6-3 and TRBJ1-6, with a possible D match to TRBD1 (5 bases). Germline V gene lookup returns CDR1 MNHEY and CDR2 SVGEGT. V lost 7 bases to trimming and J lost 9 bases, with 10 bases between them. CDR3 length: 12 amino acids. CDR3 nucleotides: TGTGCCAGCATCTCCGGGGGTTCACCCCTCCACTTT. Protein: CASISGGSPLHF.

This clonotype was observed at least ten times. The V call is TRBV6-5, the J call TRBJ1-5; maybe TRBD1 (5 bases). There are 12 residues in the CDR3. CDR1 is MNHEY, CDR2 SVGAGI, per germline. Trimming left V 6 bases short and J 7 bases short, with 10 bases between. DNA of the CDR3: TGTGCCAGCAGCGTAGGGGTCCAGCCCCAGCATTTT. This sequence encodes CASSVGVQPQHF.

In regard to this clonotype: This may be a read error, as it is one base from a much larger clone. The chain carries TRBV15 and TRBJ2-7; 9 bases map to TRBD2. The germline gives CDR1 LNHNV, CDR2 YYDKDF (reference sequence). Trimming cost V 2 bases and J 2 bases; bases outside gene matches: 7. CDR3 length: 16 residues. CDR3 sequence reads: CATSRLVVAGAYEQYF. The CDR3 region has the DNA TGTGCCACCAGCAGATTAGTGGTAGCGGGAGCCTACGAGCAGTACTTC.

The chain joins TRBV6-1 to TRBJ1-5, with D possibly being TRBD1 (6 bases). The CDR3 length is 14 residues. Between the trimmed V and J ends, which lost 5 bases and 9 bases, there was a span of 17 bases. Germline CDR1 MNHNS, CDR2 SASEGT. The CDR3 spells CASSKETGDRPQHF. CDR3 bases: TGTGCCAGCAGTAAGGAGACAGGCGATCGGCCCCAGCATTTT.